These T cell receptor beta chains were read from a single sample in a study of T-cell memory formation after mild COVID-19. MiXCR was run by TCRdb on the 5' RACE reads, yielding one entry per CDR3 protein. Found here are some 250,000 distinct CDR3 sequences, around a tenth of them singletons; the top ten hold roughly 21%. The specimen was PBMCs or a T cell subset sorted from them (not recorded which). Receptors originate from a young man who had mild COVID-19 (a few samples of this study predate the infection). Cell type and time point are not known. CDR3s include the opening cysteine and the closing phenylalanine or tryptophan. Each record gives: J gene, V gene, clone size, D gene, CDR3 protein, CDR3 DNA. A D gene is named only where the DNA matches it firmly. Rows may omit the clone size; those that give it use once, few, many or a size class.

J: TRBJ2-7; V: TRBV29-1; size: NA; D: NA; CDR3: CSGGSGSSYEQYF; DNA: TGCAGCGGAGGCTCTGGGAGCTCCTACGAGCAGTACTTC
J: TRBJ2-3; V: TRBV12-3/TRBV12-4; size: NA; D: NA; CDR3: CASSLPLSGTQYF; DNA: TGTGCCAGCAGTTTGCCTCTATCGGGTACGCAGTATTTT
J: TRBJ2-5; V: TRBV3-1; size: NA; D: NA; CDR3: CASSQVGFETQYF; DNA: TGTGCCAGCAGCCAAGTTGGTTTCGAGACCCAGTACTTC
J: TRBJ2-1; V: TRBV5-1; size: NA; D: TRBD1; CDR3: CASTGQGVIGYNEQFF; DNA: TGCGCCAGCACCGGACAGGGGGTTATAGGATACAATGAGCAGTTCTTC
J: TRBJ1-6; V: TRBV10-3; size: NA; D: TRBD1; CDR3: CAISETRGLEPLHF; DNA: TGTGCCATCAGTGAAACCAGGGGGCTTGAACCCCTCCACTTT
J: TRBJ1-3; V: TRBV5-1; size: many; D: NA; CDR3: CASSLGITSGNTIYF; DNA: TGCGCCAGCAGCTTGGGGATTACCTCTGGAAACACCATATATTTT
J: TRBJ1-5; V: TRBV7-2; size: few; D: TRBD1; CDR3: CASTLDRGRQPQHF; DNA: TGTGCCAGCACCTTGGACAGGGGGCGTCAGCCCCAGCATTTT
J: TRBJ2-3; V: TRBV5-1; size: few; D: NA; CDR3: CASSLVGVGPTDTQYF; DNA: TGCGCCAGCAGCTTGGTCGGGGTAGGGCCCACAGATACGCAGTATTTT
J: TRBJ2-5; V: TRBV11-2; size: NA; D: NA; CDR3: CASSRSHRVGETQYF; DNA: TGTGCCAGCAGTCGTTCCCACAGGGTCGGGGAGACCCAGTACTTC
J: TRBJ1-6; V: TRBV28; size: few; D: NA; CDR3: CASSPNVGPLHF; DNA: TGTGCCAGCAGCCCTAACGTGGGTCCCCTCCACTTT
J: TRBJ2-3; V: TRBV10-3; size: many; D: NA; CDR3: CAISEAAGTDTQYF; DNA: TGTGCCATCAGTGAAGCAGCAGGCACAGATACGCAGTATTTT
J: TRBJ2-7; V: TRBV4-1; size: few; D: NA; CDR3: CASSQDPGASYEQYF; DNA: TGCGCCAGCAGCCAAGATCCCGGGGCATCCTACGAGCAGTACTTC
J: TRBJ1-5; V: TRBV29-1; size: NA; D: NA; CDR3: CSVTQGFNQPQHF; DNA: TGCAGCGTGACGCAGGGGTTCAATCAGCCCCAGCATTTT
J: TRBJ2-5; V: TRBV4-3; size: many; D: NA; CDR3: CASSGKISPLQETQYF; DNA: TGCGCCAGCAGTGGCAAGATCAGCCCGCTCCAAGAGACCCAGTACTTC
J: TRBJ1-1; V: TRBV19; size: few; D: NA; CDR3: CASSIDLAQGTEAFF; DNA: TGTGCCAGTAGTATAGATCTGGCGCAGGGCACTGAAGCTTTCTTT